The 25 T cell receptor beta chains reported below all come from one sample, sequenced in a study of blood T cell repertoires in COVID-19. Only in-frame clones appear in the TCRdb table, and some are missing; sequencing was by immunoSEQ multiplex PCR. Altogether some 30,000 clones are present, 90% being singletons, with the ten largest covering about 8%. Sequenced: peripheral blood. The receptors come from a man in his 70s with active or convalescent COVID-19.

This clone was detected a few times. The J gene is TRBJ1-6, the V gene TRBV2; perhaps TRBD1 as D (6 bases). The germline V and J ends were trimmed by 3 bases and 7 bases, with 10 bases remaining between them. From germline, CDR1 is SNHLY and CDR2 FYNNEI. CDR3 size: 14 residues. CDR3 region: CASSDGQRNSPLHF. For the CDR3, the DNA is TGTGCCAGCAGTGACGGACAGAGAAATTCACCCCTCCACTTT. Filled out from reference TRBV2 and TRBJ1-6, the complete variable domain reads EPEVTQTPSHQVTQMGQEVILRCVPISNHLYFYWYRQILGQKVEFLVSFYNNEISEKSEIFDDQFSVERPDGSNFTLKIRSTKLEDSAMYFCASSDGQRNSPLHFGNGTRLTVT.

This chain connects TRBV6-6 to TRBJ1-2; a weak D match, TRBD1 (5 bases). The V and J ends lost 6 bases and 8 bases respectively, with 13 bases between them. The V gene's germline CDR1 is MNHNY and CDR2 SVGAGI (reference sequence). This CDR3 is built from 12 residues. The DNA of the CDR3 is TGTGCCAGCAGCCAGGGTGAGGCCGGCTACACCTTC. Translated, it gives CASSQGEAGYTF.

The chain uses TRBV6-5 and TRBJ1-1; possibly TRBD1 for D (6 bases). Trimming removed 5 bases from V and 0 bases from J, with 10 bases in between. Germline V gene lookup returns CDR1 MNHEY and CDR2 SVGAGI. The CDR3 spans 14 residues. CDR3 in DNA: TGTGCCAGCAGTCGGGACACTATGAACACTGAAGCTTTCTTT. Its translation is CASSRDTMNTEAFF.

The CDR3 loop reads CSASSDSPETQYF. CDR3 DNA sequence: TGCAGTGCTAGTTCCGACTCGCCAGAGACCCAGTACTTC. The genes are TRBV20-1 and TRBJ2-5; D gene uncertain. CDR3 length: 13 amino acids. V was trimmed by 3 bases and J by 4 bases, leaving 12 bases between them. In germline, CDR1 is DFQATT, CDR2 SNEGSKA (reference sequence).

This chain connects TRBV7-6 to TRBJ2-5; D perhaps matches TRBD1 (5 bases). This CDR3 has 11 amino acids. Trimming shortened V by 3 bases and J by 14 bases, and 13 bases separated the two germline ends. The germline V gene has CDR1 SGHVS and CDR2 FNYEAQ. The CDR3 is CASSFRQTYYF. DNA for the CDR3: TGTGCCAGCAGCTTTAGACAGACTTACTACTTC.

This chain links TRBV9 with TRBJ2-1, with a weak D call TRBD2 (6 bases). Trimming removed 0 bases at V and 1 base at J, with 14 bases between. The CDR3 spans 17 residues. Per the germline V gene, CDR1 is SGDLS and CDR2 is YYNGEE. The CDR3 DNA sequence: TGTGCCAGCAGCGTAGTTGGTGCAGCGGGTTCCTACAATGAGCAGTTCTTC. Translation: CASSVVGAAGSYNEQFF. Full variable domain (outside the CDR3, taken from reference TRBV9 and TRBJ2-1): DSGVTQTPKHLITATGQRVTLRCSPRSGDLSVYWYQQSLDQGLQFLIQYYNGEERAKGNILERFSAQQFPDLHSELNLSSLELGDSALYFCASSVVGAAGSYNEQFFGPGTRLTVL.

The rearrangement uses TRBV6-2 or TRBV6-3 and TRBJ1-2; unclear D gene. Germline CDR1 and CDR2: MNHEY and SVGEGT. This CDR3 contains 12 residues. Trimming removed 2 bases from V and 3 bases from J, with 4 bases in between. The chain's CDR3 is CASSYPDYGYTF. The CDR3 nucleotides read TGTGCCAGCAGTTACCCGGACTATGGCTACACCTTC.

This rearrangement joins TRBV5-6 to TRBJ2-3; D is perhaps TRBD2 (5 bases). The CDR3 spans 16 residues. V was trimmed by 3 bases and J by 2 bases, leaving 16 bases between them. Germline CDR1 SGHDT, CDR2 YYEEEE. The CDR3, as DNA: TGTGCCAGCAGCTCGCCCGGGGTGACCCCCACAGATACGCAGTATTTT. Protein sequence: CASSSPGVTPTDTQYF.

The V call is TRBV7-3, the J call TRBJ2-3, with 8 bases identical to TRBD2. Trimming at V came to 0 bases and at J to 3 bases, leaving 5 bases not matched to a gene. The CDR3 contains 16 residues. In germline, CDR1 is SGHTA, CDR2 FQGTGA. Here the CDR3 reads CASSLTLGTSTDTQYF. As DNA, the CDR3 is TGTGCCAGCAGCTTAACGTTAGGGACTAGTACAGATACGCAGTATTTT.

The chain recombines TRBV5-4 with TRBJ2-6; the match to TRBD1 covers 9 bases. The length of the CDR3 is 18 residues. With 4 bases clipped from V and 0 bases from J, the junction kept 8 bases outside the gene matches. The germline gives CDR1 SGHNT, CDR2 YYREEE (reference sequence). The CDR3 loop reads CASSRDRVRFSGANVLTF. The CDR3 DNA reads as TGTGCCAGCAGCCGGGACAGGGTGAGATTCTCTGGGGCCAACGTCCTGACTTTC.

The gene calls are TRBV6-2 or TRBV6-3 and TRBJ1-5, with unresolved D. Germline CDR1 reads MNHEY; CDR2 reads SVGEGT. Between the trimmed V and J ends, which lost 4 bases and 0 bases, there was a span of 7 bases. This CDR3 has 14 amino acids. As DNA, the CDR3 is TGTGCCAGCAGTTCCGAGTATAGCAATCAGCCCCAGCATTTT. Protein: CASSSEYSNQPQHF.

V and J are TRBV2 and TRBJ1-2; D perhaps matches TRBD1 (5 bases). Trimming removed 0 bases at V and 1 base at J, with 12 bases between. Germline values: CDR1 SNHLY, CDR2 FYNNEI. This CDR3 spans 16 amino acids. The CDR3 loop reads CASSEAAQGSNYGYTF. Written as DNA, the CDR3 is TGTGCCAGCAGTGAAGCTGCGCAGGGTAGTAACTATGGCTACACCTTC. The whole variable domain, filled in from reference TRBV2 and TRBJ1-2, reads EPEVTQTPSHQVTQMGQEVILRCVPISNHLYFYWYRQILGQKVEFLVSFYNNEISEKSEIFDDQFSVERPDGSNFTLKIRSTKLEDSAMYFCASSEAAQGSNYGYTFGSGTRLTVV.

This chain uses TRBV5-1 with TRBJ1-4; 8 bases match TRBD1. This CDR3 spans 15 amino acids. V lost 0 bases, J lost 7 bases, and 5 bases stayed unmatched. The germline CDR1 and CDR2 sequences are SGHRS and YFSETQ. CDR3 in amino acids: CASSLGYRGSEKLFF. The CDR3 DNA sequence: TGCGCCAGCAGCTTGGGATACAGGGGGTCTGAAAAACTGTTTTTT.

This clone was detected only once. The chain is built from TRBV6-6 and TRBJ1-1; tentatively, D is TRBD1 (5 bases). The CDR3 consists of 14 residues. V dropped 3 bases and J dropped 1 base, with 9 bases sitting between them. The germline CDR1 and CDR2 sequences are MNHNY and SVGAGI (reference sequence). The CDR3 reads CASSYRGGNTEAFF. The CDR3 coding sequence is TGTGCCAGCAGTTATAGGGGCGGGAACACTGAAGCTTTCTTT.

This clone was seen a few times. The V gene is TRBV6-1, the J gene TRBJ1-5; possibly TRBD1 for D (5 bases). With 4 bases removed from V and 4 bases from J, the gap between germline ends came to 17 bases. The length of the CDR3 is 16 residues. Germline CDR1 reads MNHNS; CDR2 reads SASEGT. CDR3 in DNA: TGTGCCAGCAGTGCGGCACAGGAAGGCCCAAATCAGCCCCAGCATTTT. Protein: CASSAAQEGPNQPQHF.

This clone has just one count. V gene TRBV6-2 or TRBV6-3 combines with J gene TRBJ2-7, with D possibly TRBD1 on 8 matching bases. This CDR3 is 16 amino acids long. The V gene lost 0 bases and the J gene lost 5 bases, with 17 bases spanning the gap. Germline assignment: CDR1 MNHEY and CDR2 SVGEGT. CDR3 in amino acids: CASSYSSGTGPDEQYF. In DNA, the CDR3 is TGTGCCAGCAGTTACTCGAGCGGGACAGGACCCGACGAGCAGTACTTC.

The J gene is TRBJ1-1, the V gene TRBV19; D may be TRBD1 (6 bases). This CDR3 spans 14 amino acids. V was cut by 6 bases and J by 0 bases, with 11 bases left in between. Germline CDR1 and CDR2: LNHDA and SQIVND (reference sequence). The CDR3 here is CASRTGGMNTEAFF. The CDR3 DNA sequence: TGTGCCAGTAGGACAGGAGGCATGAACACTGAAGCTTTCTTT.

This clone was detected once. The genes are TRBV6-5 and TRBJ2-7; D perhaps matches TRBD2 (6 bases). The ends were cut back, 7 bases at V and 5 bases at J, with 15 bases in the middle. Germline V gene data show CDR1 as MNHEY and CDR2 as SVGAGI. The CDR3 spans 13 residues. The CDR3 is CASNSAGWDEQYF. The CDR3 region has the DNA TGTGCCAGCAACTCTGCGGGGTGGGACGAGCAGTACTTC.

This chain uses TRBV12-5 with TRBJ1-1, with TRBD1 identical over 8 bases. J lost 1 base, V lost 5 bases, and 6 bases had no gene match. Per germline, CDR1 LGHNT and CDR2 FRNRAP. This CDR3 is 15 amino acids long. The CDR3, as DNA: TGTGCTAGTGGTCCAGGGACAGGAGCGAACACTGAAGCTTTCTTT. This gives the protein CASGPGTGANTEAFF.

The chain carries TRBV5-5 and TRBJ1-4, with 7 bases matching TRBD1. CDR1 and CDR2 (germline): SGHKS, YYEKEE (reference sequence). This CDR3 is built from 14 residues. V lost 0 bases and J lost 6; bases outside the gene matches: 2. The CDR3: CASSLAGGDEKLFF. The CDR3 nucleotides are TGTGCCAGCAGCTTGGCAGGGGGTGATGAAAAACTGTTTTTT.

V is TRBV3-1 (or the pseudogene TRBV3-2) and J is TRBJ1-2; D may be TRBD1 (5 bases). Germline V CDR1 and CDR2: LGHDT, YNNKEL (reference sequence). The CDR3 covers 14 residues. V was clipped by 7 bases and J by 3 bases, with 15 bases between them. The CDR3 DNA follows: TGTGCCAGCACCTCGGGGGTGGGGGACTATGGCTACACCTTC. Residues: CASTSGVGDYGYTF.

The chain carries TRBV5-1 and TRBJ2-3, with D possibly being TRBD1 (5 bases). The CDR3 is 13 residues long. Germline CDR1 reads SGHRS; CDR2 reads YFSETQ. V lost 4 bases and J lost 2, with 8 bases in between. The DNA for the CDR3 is TGCGCCAGCAGCCCGGACAACACAGATACGCAGTATTTT. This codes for CASSPDNTDTQYF.

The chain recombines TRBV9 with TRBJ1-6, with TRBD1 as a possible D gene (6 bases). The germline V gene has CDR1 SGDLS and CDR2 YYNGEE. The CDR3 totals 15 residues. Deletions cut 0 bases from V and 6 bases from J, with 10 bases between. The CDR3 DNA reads TGTGCCAGCAGCGTAGGGGGGCTCGGTAATTCACCCCTCCACTTT. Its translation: CASSVGGLGNSPLHF.

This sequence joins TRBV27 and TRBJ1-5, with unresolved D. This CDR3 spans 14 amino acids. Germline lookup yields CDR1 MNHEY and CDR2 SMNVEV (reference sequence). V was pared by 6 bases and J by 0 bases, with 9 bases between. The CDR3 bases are TGTGCCAGCAGAACCCTAAATAGCAATCAGCCCCAGCATTTT. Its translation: CASRTLNSNQPQHF.

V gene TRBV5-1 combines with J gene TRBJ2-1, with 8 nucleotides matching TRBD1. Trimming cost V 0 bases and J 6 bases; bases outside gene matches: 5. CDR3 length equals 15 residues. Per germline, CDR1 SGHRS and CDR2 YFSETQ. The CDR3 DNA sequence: TGCGCCAGCAGCTTGGGGGCTACAGGGGGCAATGAGCAGTTCTTC. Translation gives CASSLGATGGNEQFF.